Each of the 28 T cell receptor beta chains below was sequenced from the same sample in a study of CXCR3-negative and CXCR3-positive naive CD8 T cells. 5' RACE with UMI labels generated the TRB cDNA libraries. From its re-call of the 5' RACE reads, TCRdb lists each CDR3 protein once, without DNA. The specimen's table records about 66,000 distinct CDR3 sequences. Sequencing was carried out using naive CXCR3- CD8+ T cells from blood. Subset: CD45RO-CCR7+CD27+CD95- naive CD8+ T cells lacking CXCR3 (TNR3-). The receptors originated from a human donor in good health. Some clones in this sample may be carry-over from other donors' samples.

The V and J genes are TRBV7-9 and TRBJ2-5. This CDR3 spans 14 amino acids. Germline CDR1 SEHNR, CDR2 FQNEAQ (reference sequence). CDR3 region: CASTFPGLEETQYF. Filled out from reference TRBV7-9 and TRBJ2-5, the complete variable domain reads DTGVSQNPRHKITKRGQNVTFRCDPISEHNRLYWYRQTLGQGPEFLTYFQNEAQLEKSRLLSDRFSAERPKGSFSTLEIQRTEQGDSAMYLCASTFPGLEETQYFGPGTRLLVL.

The chain couples TRBV29-1 to TRBJ1-1. There are 12 residues in the CDR3. Germline V gene lookup returns CDR1 SQVTM and CDR2 ANQGSEA. The CDR3 is CSVLDGDTEAFF.

The V gene is TRBV7-9, the J gene TRBJ2-1; there is no DNA to check the TCRdb D call of TRBD1. Germline V gives CDR1 SEHNR, CDR2 FQNEAQ (reference sequence). This CDR3 region has 17 residues. The CDR3 sequence: CASPTRGQGMGHNEQFF.

This sequence joins TRBV11-2 and TRBJ2-1; TCRdb reports TRBD2, a call that lacks DNA to check it against. Per germline, CDR1 SGHAT and CDR2 FQNNGV. This CDR3 is built from 17 residues. CDR3 sequence: CASSLDWITSGDNEQFF.

This CDR3 is CASSYYRDQTQYF. The V gene is TRBV6-2 or TRBV6-3, the J gene TRBJ2-5; TCRdb outputs TRBD1, but without DNA this stays unchecked. CDR1 and CDR2 from the germline V gene are MNHEY and SVGEGT. This CDR3 has 13 residues.

The chain carries TRBV9 and TRBJ2-1; TCRdb selects TRBD2, and the lack of DNA leaves this call unchecked. In germline, CDR1 is SGDLS, CDR2 YYNGEE. The CDR3 runs 14 residues. This chain's CDR3 is CASSVGGGPYEQFF.

The chain is built from TRBV7-9 and TRBJ2-7; the TCRdb call, TRBD1, lacks DNA for checking. The CDR3 extends over 17 amino acids. Looked up from germline, CDR1 is SEHNR and CDR2 is FQNEAQ (reference sequence). CDR3 sequence reads: CASSIASGTEKSYEQYF.

The chain employs TRBV7-7 and TRBJ2-5. The germline CDR1 and CDR2 sequences are SSHAT and FNYEAQ (reference sequence). The CDR3 has 13 residues. The CDR3 here is CASSSHTQETQYF.

The chain has TRBV12-5 and TRBJ2-3; the TCRdb call, TRBD2, lacks DNA for checking. Germline CDR1 is LGHNT and CDR2 is FRNRAP. The CDR3 contains 16 residues. The CDR3 here is CASGGIAGGSTDTQYF.

The chain carries TRBV7-9 and TRBJ1-2; TCRdb's D call of TRBD1 is untestable without DNA. Germline assignment: CDR1 SEHNR and CDR2 FQNEAQ (reference sequence). There are 15 residues in the CDR3. This CDR3 is CASSLTQGLIDGYTF.

This rearrangement joins TRBV29-1 to TRBJ2-1; TCRdb returns TRBD2, unconfirmable since there is no DNA. The CDR3 extends over 16 amino acids. The germline CDR1 and CDR2 sequences are SQVTM and ANQGSEA. CDR3: CSVLPPLAGSYNEQFF.

The rearrangement links TRBV7-2 to TRBJ1-1; TCRdb calls TRBD1, which cannot be checked without DNA. The CDR3 is 15 amino acids. Per the germline V gene, CDR1 is SGHTA and CDR2 is FQGNSA. The CDR3 sequence: CASSFTGGDGVKAFF.

This chain connects TRBV5-1 to TRBJ2-7; TCRdb picks TRBD1, but there is no DNA to check that call. CDR3 length equals 12 residues. Looked up from germline, CDR1 is SGHRS and CDR2 is YFSETQ. CDR3 loop: CASSSTGQEQYF.

The rearrangement uses TRBV28 and TRBJ1-1. The CDR3 has 12 residues. Per germline, CDR1 MDHEN and CDR2 SYDVKM. This chain's CDR3 is CASSLIRVQAFF.

The chain is built from TRBV12-3 or TRBV12-4 and TRBJ2-7; there is no DNA to check the TCRdb D call of TRBD2. The CDR3 loop spans 15 amino acids. The CDR3 sequence: CASSLTRAVSYEQYF.

This chain uses TRBV20-1 with TRBJ2-1. The CDR3 contains 13 residues. Germline loops: CDR1 DFQATT, CDR2 SNEGSKA (reference sequence). The CDR3 reads CSARDSCVYEQFF.

V usage is TRBV29-1 and J usage is TRBJ1-2; TCRdb calls TRBD1, which cannot be checked without DNA. The CDR3 is 16 residues long. CDR1 is SQVTM, CDR2 ANQGSEA, per germline. CDR3 in amino acids: CSVSPGSRGLGYGYTF.

The chain has TRBV27 and TRBJ2-3; TCRdb's assignment of TRBD2 cannot be checked, as there is no DNA. The CDR3 length is 15 residues. From germline, CDR1 is MNHEY and CDR2 SMNVEV (reference sequence). CDR3 sequence: CASSPAGGPGDTQYF.

The gene calls are TRBV9 and TRBJ2-7; TCRdb returns TRBD1, unconfirmable since there is no DNA. Germline V gene lookup returns CDR1 SGDLS and CDR2 YYNGEE. The CDR3 extends over 13 amino acids. CDR3 residues: CASSVGGDGEQYF.

J is TRBJ2-1 and V is TRBV19; TCRdb's D gene call, TRBD2, goes unchecked for lack of DNA. CDR3 length equals 18 residues. Germline values: CDR1 LNHDA, CDR2 SQIVND (reference sequence). The CDR3: CASSISAAGGAFYNEQFF.

This rearrangement joins TRBV3-1 to TRBJ1-2. From germline, CDR1 is LGHDT and CDR2 YNNKEL (reference sequence). The CDR3 runs to 15 residues. Here the CDR3 reads CASTPGPAPSYGYTF. The entire variable domain, with the rest obtained from reference TRBV3-1 and TRBJ1-2, is as follows: DTAVSQTPKYLVTQMGNDKSIKCEQNLGHDTMYWYKQDSKKFLKIMFSYNNKELIINETVPNRFSPKSPDKAHLNLHINSLELGDSAVYFCASTPGPAPSYGYTFGSGTRLTVV.

The V gene is TRBV28, the J gene TRBJ2-2; with no DNA, the TCRdb D assignment of TRBD1 cannot be verified. Germline loops: CDR1 MDHEN, CDR2 SYDVKM. The CDR3 covers 15 residues. The CDR3 region is CASSLYTGGSGELFF.

The chain carries TRBV4-3 and TRBJ2-7; the D call of TRBD1 rests on TCRdb alone, since no DNA is present to check it. Germline CDR1 is LGHNA and CDR2 is YSLEER. This CDR3 is 14 amino acids long. The chain's CDR3 is CASSQRDMAYEQYF.

The J gene is TRBJ1-1, the V gene TRBV5-6. This CDR3 has 13 residues. Germline V lookup: CDR1 SGHDT, CDR2 YYEEEE. CDR3 amino acids: CASSLGENTEAFF.

The chain employs TRBV7-9 and TRBJ2-7; TCRdb indicates TRBD1, and absent DNA this call remains unverified. Germline V gene data show CDR1 as SEHNR and CDR2 as FQNEAQ (reference sequence). CDR3 length: 15 amino acids. This CDR3 reads CASSLAGGYSYEQYF.

The rearrangement joins TRBV7-6 to TRBJ2-7. Germline V gives CDR1 SGHVS, CDR2 FNYEAQ. The CDR3 has 14 residues. The CDR3 spells CATSSSATSYEQYF.

The gene calls are TRBV20-1 and TRBJ2-1; there is no DNA to check the TCRdb D call of TRBD2. The V gene's germline CDR1 is DFQATT and CDR2 SNEGSKA (reference sequence). The CDR3 has 15 residues. CDR3 sequence reads: CSARDEREGPNEQFF.

The J gene is TRBJ1-1, the V gene TRBV5-1; the D call of TRBD1 rests on TCRdb alone, since no DNA is present to check it. Germline CDR1 and CDR2: SGHRS and YFSETQ. CDR3 length: 16 residues. The CDR3 protein is CASKLRTGVFGTEAFF.